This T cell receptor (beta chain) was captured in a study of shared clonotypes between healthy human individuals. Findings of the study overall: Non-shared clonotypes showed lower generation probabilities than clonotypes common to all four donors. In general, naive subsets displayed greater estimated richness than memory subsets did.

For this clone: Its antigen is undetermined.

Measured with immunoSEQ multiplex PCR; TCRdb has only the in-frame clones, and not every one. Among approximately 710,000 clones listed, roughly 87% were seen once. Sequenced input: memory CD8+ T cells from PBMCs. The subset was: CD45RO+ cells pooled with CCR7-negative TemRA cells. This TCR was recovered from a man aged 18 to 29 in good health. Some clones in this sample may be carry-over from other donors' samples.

The CDR3 coding sequence is TGTGCCAGCAGTCCTAGCCCAGTGGGGACCGACGAGCAGTACTTC. Translated: CASSPSPVGTDEQYF. The chain combines TRBV27 with TRBJ2-7; D may be TRBD1 or TRBD2 (5 bases each). Deletions cut 5 bases from V and 5 bases from J, with 19 bases between. This CDR3 comprises 15 residues. Germline loops: CDR1 MNHEY, CDR2 SMNVEV (reference sequence).